This T cell receptor beta chain was recorded in a study of T cells in localized non-small cell lung cancer. General study points: Sequencing was limited to one tumor region, leaving the possibility of heterogeneity open. In adjacent lung, a median around 52 of the top 100 tumor clones were found. Compared with tumor, uninvolved adjacent lung displayed greater T cell clonality, ranking highest overall. Density of T cells in blood, when higher, went with longer overall survival.

CDR3 length: 16 amino acids. V trimming: 6 bases; J trimming: 3 bases; junction bases outside the gene matches: 8. Germline CDR1 KGHSH, CDR2 LQKENI. Profiling relied on immunoSEQ multiplex PCR, and the TCRdb table lists in-frame clones only, not all of them. The table shows about 33,000 clones, with approximately 80% occurring only once. A word on this clone: Its antigen is undetermined.

The genes are TRBV18 and TRBJ2-7, with 13 bases matching TRBD2. The sequence derives from a male donor older than 55 with stage II squamous cell lung carcinoma. Specimen: peripheral blood, collected before any cancer treatment. This CDR3 reads CASSHGTSGALYEQYF. CDR3 nucleotide sequence: TGTGCCAGCTCTCATGGGACTAGCGGGGCCCTCTACGAGCAGTACTTC.